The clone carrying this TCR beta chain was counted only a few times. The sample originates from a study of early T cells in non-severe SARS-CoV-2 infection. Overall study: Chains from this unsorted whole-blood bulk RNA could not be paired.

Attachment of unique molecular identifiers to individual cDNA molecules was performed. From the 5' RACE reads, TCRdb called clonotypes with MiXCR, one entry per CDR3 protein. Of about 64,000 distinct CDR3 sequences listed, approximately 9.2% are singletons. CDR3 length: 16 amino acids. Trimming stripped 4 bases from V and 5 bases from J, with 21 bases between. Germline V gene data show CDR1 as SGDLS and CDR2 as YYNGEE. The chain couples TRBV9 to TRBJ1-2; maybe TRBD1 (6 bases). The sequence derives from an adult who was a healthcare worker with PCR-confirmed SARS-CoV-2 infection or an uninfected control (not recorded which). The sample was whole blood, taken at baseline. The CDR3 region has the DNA TGTGCCAGCAGCAGAGAGGGGGGCGCGTACACATATGGCTACACCTTC. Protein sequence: CASSREGGAYTYGYTF.